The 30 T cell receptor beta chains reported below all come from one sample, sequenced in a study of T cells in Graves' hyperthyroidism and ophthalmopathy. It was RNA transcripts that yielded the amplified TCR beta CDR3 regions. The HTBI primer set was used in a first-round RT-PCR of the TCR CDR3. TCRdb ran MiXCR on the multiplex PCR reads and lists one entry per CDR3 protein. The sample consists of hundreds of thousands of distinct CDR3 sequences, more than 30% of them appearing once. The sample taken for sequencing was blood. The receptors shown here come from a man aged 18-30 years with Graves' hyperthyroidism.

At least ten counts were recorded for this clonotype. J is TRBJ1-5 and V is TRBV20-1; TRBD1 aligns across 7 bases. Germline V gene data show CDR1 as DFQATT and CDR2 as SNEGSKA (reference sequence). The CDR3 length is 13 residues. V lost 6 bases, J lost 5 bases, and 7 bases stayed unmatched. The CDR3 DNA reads TGCAGTGCCAGCGGGACAGCCGATCAGCCCCAGCATTTT. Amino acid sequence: CSASGTADQPQHF.

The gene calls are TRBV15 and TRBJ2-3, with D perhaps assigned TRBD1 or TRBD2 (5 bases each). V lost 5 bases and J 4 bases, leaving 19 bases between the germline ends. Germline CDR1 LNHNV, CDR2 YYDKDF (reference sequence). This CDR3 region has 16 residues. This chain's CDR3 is CATSVTGTTLPDTQYF. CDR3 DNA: TGTGCCACCAGCGTCACCGGGACCACCCTCCCAGATACGCAGTATTTT.

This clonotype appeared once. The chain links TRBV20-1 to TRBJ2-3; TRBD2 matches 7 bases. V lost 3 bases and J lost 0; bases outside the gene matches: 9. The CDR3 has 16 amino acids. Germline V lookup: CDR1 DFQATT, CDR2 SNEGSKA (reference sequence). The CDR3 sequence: CSARPLADPSTDTQYF. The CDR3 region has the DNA TGCAGTGCTAGGCCGCTAGCGGATCCAAGCACAGATACGCAGTATTTT.

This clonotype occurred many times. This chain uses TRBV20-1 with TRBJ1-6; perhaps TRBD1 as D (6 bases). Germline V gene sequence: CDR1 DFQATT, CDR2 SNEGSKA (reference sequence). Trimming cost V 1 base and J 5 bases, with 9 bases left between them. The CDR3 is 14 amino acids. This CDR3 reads CSARAGAHNSPLHF. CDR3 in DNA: TGCAGTGCTAGAGCGGGGGCTCATAATTCACCCCTCCACTTT.

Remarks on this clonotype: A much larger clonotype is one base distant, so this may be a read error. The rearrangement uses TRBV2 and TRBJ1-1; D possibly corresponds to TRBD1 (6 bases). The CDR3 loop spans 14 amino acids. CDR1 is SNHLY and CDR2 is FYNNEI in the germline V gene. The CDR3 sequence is CTSSEAQGITEAFF. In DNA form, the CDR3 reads TGTACCAGCAGTGAAGCACAGGGAATTACTGAAGCTTTCTTT.

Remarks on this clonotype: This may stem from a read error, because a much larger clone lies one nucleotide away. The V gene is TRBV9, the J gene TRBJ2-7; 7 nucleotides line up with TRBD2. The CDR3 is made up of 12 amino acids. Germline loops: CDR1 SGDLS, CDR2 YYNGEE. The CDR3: CASSGGDYEQHF. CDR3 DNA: TGTGCCAGCAGCGGCGGGGACTACGAGCAGCACTTC. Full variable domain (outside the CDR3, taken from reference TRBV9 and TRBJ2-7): DSGVTQTPKHLITATGQRVTLRCSPRSGDLSVYWYQQSLDQGLQFLIQYYNGEERAKGNILERFSAQQFPDLHSELNLSSLELGDSALYFCASSGGDYEQHFGPGTRLTVT.

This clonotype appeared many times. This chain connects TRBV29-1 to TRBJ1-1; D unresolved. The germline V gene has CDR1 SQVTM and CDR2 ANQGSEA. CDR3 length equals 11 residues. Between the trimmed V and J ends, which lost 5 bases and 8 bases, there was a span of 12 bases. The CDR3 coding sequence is TGCAGCGTTTCCGACCCGGGGGAAGCTTTCTTT. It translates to CSVSDPGEAFF.

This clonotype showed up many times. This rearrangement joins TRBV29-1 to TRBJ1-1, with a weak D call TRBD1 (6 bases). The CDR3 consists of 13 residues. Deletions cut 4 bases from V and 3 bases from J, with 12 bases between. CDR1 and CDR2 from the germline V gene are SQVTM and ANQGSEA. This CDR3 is CSVGDTGDTEAFF. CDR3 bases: TGCAGCGTTGGGGACACCGGGGACACTGAAGCTTTCTTT.

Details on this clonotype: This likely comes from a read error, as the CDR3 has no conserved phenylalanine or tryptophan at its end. The CDR3 DNA follows: TGTGCCAGCAGTGAAGCGCCGGTGGGGGCTGGGAATCAGCCCCAGCATCTT. It yields the protein CASSEAPVGAGNQPQHL. This sequence joins TRBV2 and TRBJ1-5, with D possibly matching TRBD1 (6 bases). Trimming took off 0 bases at V and 4 bases at J, with 16 bases between the two ends. The CDR3 runs 17 residues. The germline gives CDR1 SNHLY, CDR2 FYNNEI.

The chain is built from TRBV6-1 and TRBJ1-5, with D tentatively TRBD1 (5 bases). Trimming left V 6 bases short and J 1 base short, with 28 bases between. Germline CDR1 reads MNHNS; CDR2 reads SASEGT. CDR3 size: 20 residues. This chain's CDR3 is CASSATYTTKPEGSNQPQHF. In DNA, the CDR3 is TGTGCCAGCAGCGCGACGTATACGACCAAACCTGAGGGGAGCAATCAGCCCCAGCATTTT.

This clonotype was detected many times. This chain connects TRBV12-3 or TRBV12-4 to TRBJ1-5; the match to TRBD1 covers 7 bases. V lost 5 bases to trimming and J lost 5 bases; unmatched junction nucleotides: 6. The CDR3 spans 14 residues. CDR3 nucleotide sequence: TGTGCCAGCAGTATGACAGGGATCGATCAGCCCCAGCATTTT. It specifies CASSMTGIDQPQHF.

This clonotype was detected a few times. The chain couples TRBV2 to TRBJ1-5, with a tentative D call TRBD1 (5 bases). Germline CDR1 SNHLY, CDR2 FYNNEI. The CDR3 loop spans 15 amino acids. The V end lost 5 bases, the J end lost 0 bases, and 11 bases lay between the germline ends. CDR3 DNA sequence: TGTGCCAGCAGTCCGGGGGTATATAGCAATCAGCCCCAGCATTTT. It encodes CASSPGVYSNQPQHF.

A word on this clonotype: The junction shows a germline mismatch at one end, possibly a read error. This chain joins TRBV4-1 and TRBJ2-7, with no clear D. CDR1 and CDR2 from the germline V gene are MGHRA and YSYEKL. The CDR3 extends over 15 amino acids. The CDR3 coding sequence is TGCGCCAGCAGCCAAGAGGCGAGGTCGTCCTCCGAGCAGTACTTC. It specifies CASSQEARSSSEQYF.

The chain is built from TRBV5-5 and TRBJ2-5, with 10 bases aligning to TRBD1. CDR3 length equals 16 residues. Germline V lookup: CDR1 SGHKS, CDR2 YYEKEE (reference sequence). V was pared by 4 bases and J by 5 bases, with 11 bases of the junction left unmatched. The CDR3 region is CASSASTGGGTETQYF. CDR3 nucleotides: TGTGCCAGCAGCGCCTCGACAGGGGGCGGAACGGAGACCCAGTACTTC. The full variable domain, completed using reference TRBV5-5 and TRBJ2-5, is DAGVTQSPTHLIKTRGQQVTLRCSPISGHKSVSWYQQVLGQGPQFIFQYYEKEERGRGNFPDRFSARQFPNYSSELNVNALLLGDSALYLCASSASTGGGTETQYFGPGTRLLVL.

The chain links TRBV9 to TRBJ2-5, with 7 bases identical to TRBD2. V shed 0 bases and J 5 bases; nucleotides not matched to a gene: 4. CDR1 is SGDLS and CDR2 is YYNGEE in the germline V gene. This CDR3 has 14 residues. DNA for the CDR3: TGTGCCAGCAGCGTAGCCGGGGGGTATGAGACCCAGTACTTC. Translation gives CASSVAGGYETQYF.

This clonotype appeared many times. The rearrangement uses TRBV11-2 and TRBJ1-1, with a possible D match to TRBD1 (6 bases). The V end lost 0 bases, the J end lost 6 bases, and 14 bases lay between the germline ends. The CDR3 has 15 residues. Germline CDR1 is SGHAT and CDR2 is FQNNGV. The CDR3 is CASSLEAGAEAEAFF. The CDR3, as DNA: TGTGCCAGCAGCTTAGAAGCGGGGGCAGAAGCTGAAGCTTTCTTT.

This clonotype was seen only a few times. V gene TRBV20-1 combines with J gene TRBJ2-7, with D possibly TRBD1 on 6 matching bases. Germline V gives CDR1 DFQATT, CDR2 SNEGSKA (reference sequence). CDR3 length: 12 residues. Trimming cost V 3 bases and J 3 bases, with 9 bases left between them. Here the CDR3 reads CSARAGVYEQYF. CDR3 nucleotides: TGCAGTGCTAGGGCAGGGGTCTACGAGCAGTACTTC.

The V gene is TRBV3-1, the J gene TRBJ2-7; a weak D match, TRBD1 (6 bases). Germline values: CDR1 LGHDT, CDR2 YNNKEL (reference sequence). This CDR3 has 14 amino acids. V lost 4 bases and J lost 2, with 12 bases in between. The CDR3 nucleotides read TGTGCCAGCAGCCCCGACAACAGGGCCTACGAGCAGTACTTC. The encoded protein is CASSPDNRAYEQYF.

Here the CDR3 reads CARRGNYEQYF. For the CDR3, the DNA is TGTGCCCGCCGCGGGAACTACGAGCAGTACTTC. This rearrangement joins TRBV15 to TRBJ2-7; D may be TRBD2 (6 bases). Trimming stripped 11 bases from V and 3 bases from J, with 11 bases between. CDR1 is LNHNV, CDR2 YYDKDF, per germline (reference sequence). CDR3 size: 11 residues.

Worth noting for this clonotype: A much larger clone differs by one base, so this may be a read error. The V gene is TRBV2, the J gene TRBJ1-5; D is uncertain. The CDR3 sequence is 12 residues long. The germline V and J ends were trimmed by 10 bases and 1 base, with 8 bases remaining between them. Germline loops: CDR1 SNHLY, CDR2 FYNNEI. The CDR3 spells CATGSSNQPQHF. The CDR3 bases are TGTGCCACCGGGTCCAGCAATCAGCCCCAGCATTTT.

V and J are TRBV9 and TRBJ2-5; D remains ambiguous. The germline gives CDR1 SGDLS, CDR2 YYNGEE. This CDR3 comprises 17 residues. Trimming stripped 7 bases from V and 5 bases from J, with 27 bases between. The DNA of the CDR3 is TGTGCCAGCTCCCGCCCCACACCGGCGGTCGATTGGGAGACCCAGTACTTC. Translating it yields CASSRPTPAVDWETQYF.

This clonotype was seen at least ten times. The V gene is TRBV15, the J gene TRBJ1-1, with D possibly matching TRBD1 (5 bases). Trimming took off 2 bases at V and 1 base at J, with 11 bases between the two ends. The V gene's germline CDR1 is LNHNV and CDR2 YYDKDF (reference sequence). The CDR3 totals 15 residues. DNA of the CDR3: TGTGCCACCAGCAGACCAGGGTTCGGGAACACTGAAGCTTTCTTT. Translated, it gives CATSRPGFGNTEAFF.

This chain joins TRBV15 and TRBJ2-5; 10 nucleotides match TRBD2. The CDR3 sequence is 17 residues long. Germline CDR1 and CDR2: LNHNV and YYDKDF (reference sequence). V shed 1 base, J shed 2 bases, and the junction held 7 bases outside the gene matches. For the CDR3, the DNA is TGTGCCACCAGCAGAGGCTTCAGGACTAGCGGACAAGAGACCCAGTACTTC. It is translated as CATSRGFRTSGQETQYF.

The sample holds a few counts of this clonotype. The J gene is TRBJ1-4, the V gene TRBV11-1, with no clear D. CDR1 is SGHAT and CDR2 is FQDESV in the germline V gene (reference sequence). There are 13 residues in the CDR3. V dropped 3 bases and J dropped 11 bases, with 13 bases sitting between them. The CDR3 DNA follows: TGTGCCAGCAGCTTCCACCGCGACGGGAAACTGTTTTTT. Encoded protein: CASSFHRDGKLFF. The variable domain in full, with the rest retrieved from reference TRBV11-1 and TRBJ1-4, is EAEVAQSPRYKITEKSQAVAFWCDPISGHATLYWYRQILGQGPELLVQFQDESVVDDSQLPKDRFSAERLKGVDSTLKIQPAELGDSAMYLCASSFHRDGKLFFGSGTQLSVL.

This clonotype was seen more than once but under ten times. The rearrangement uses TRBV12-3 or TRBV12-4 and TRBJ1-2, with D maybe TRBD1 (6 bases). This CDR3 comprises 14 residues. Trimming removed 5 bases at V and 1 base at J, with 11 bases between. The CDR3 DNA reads TGTGCCAGCAGTCGACAGGATTTTAACTATGGCTACACCTTC. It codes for CASSRQDFNYGYTF.

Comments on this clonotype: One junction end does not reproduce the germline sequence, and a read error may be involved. The CDR3 reads CASSQDPGSRQETQYF. The CDR3, as DNA: TGCGCCAGCAGCCAAGACCCAGGGTCAAGGCAAGAGACCCAGTACTTC. The chain carries TRBV7-9 and TRBJ2-5; possibly TRBD1 for D (5 bases). CDR3 size: 16 residues. Per germline, CDR1 SEHNR and CDR2 FQNEAQ (reference sequence). The whole variable domain, filled in from reference TRBV7-9 and TRBJ2-5, reads DTGVSQNPRHKITKRGQNVTFRCDPISEHNRLYWYRQTLGQGPEFLTYFQNEAQLEKSRLLSDRFSAERPKGSFSTLEIQRTEQGDSAMYLCASSQDPGSRQETQYFGPGTRLLVL.

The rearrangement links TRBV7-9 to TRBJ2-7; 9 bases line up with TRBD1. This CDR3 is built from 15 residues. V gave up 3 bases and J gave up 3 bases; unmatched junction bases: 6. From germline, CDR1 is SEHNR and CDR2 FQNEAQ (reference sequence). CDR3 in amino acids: CASSLGQGIFYEQYF. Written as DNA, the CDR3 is TGTGCCAGCAGCTTGGGACAGGGAATCTTCTACGAGCAGTACTTC.

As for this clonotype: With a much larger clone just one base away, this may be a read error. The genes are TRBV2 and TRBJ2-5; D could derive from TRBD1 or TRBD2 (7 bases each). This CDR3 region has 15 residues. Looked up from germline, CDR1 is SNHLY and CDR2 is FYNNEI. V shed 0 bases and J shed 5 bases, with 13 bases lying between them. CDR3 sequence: CASSEARGGWETQYF. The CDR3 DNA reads TGTGCCAGCAGTGAAGCCAGGGGGGGGTGGGAGACCCAGTACTTC. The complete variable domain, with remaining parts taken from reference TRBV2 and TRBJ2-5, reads EPEVTQTPSHQVTQMGQEVILRCVPISNHLYFYWYRQILGQKVEFLVSFYNNEISEKSEIFDDQFSVERPDGSNFTLKIRSTKLEDSAMYFCASSEARGGWETQYFGPGTRLLVL.

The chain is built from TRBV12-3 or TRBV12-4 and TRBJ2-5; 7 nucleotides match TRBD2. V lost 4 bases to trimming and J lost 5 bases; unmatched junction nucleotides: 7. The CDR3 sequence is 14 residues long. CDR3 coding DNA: TGTGCCAGCAGTTGGGAGGTTAGCGGGGAGACCCAGTACTTC. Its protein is CASSWEVSGETQYF.

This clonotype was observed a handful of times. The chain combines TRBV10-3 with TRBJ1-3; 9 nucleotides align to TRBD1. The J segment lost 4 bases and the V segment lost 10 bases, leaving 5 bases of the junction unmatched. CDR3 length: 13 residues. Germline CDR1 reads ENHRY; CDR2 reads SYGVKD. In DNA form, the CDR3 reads TGTGCCACCGGGACAGGGAACGGAAACACCATATATTTT. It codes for CATGTGNGNTIYF.